One and the same sample provided the 20 T cell receptor beta chains below, sequenced in a study of neurological immune-mediated disorders. TCRdb recomputed calls from the 5' RACE reads with MiXCR, one row per CDR3 protein. The profile shows some 15,000 distinct CDR3 sequences, less than 7.5% of them singletons. Sequenced material: CD8+ T cells from blood. The receptor set was obtained from a woman aged 40 to 50 in good health.

This clonotype was seen many times. The V gene is TRBV7-9, the J gene TRBJ2-1; the D gene could be TRBD1 or TRBD2 (5 bases each). The germline V gene has CDR1 SEHNR and CDR2 FQNEAQ (reference sequence). This CDR3 has 12 amino acids. The V end lost 3 bases, the J end lost 5 bases, and 5 bases lay between the germline ends. In nucleotides, the CDR3 is TGTGCCAGCAGCTTGGGACACAATGAGCAGTTCTTC. Translated: CASSLGHNEQFF.

This clonotype was detected ten times or more. The chain uses TRBV12-3 or TRBV12-4 and TRBJ2-1; unclear D gene. The CDR3 consists of 12 residues. The germline V and J ends were trimmed by 5 bases and 5 bases, with 7 bases remaining between them. The CDR3: CASSPADNEQFF. In nucleotides, the CDR3 is TGTGCCAGCAGTCCCGCCGACAATGAGCAGTTCTTC.

This clonotype is medium-sized within its sample. The V gene is TRBV5-1, the J gene TRBJ1-1, with TRBD1 identical over 7 bases. The trim removed 4 bases at V and 0 bases at J, leaving 6 bases unmatched. CDR1 and CDR2 (germline): SGHRS, YFSETQ. This CDR3 region has 15 residues. The CDR3 is CASSRTGALNTEAFF. CDR3 nucleotides: TGCGCCAGCAGCCGTACAGGGGCCCTGAACACTGAAGCTTTCTTT.

This clonotype has at least ten counts. The chain has TRBV7-2 and TRBJ2-4; D is unclear. In germline, CDR1 is SGHTA, CDR2 FQGNSA. This CDR3 has 14 residues. The V end was cut by 1 base, the J end by 7 bases, with 11 bases between. CDR3 sequence: CASSLGLNGNIQYF. CDR3 nucleotides: TGTGCCAGCAGCTTAGGCCTAAACGGGAACATTCAGTACTTC.

The chain is built from TRBV28 and TRBJ2-1; D is undetermined. Germline loops: CDR1 MDHEN, CDR2 SYDVKM. Trimming took 4 bases from V and 5 from J, leaving 3 bases between them. This CDR3 is built from 11 residues. CDR3: CASSSNNEQFF. In nucleotides, the CDR3 is TGTGCCAGCAGTTCGAACAATGAGCAGTTCTTC. Full variable domain (missing parts from reference TRBV28 and TRBJ2-1): DVKVTQSSRYLVKRTGEKVFLECVQDMDHENMFWYRQDPGLGLRLIYFSYDVKMKEKGDIPEGYSVSREKKERFSLILESASTNQTSMYLCASSSNNEQFFGPGTRLTVL.

This clonotype has a count of ten or more. This sequence joins TRBV29-1 and TRBJ2-1; no firm D call. The CDR3 has 13 amino acids. Germline CDR1 reads SQVTM; CDR2 reads ANQGSEA. V lost 7 bases, J lost 8 bases, and 18 bases lay in between. The CDR3 reads CSAHRVGLDEQFF. The CDR3 DNA is TGCAGCGCCCACCGAGTTGGATTAGATGAGCAGTTCTTC.

In this sample, this clonotype turned up many times. V usage is TRBV5-1 and J usage is TRBJ2-7, with TRBD1 identical over 7 bases. Trimming cost V 5 bases and J 4 bases; bases outside gene matches: 12. The CDR3 length is 15 residues. Germline V CDR1 and CDR2: SGHRS, YFSETQ. This CDR3 is CASREGTAVLYEQYF. The DNA for the CDR3 is TGCGCCAGCAGAGAAGGGACAGCCGTCCTTTACGAGCAGTACTTC.

This clonotype was seen ten or more times. The chain couples TRBV5-6 to TRBJ2-7; D might be TRBD2 (5 bases). The CDR3 has 16 residues. V shed 4 bases and J shed 4 bases, with 21 bases lying between them. Germline V lookup: CDR1 SGHDT, CDR2 YYEEEE. This CDR3 is CASSPGSGLDLYEQYF. For the CDR3, the DNA is TGTGCCAGCAGCCCGGGGTCTGGGCTAGATCTGTACGAGCAGTACTTC.

The sample holds many counts of this clonotype. The gene calls are TRBV11-2 and TRBJ1-2, with D possibly matching TRBD1 (6 bases). This CDR3 is 12 amino acids long. Trimming removed 6 bases at V and 2 bases at J, with 7 bases between. Germline V lookup: CDR1 SGHAT, CDR2 FQNNGV. The CDR3 spells CASRGANYGYTF. The CDR3 DNA follows: TGTGCCAGCAGGGGGGCAAACTATGGCTACACCTTC.

This clonotype was counted ten times or more. J is TRBJ2-3 and V is TRBV29-1, with TRBD2 as a possible D gene (6 bases). V shed 7 bases and J shed 5 bases, with 13 bases lying between them. The CDR3 is made up of 12 amino acids. From germline, CDR1 is SQVTM and CDR2 ANQGSEA. The CDR3 DNA is TGCAGCGGGGAGGAGGGAATAGATACGCAGTATTTT. It translates to CSGEEGIDTQYF.

There are many counts of this clonotype. The V call is TRBV28, the J call TRBJ2-1, with TRBD1 as a possible D gene (5 bases). The CDR3 runs to 14 residues. V was cut by 2 bases and J by 7 bases, with 12 bases left in between. The germline gives CDR1 MDHEN, CDR2 SYDVKM. The CDR3 region is CASSLRVRGNEQFF. The CDR3 DNA follows: TGTGCCAGCAGTTTAAGGGTAAGGGGTAATGAGCAGTTCTTC.

Within the sample, this clonotype is large. The gene calls are TRBV2 and TRBJ1-1; the D is unclear. Trimming removed 6 bases from V and 0 bases from J, with 5 bases in between. The CDR3 length is 12 residues. Germline V lookup: CDR1 SNHLY, CDR2 FYNNEI. CDR3 sequence (DNA): TGTGCCAGCAGACGGTTGAACACTGAAGCTTTCTTT. Translated: CASRRLNTEAFF.

Many counts were recorded for this clonotype. The chain combines TRBV28 with TRBJ2-1; D uncertain. This CDR3 spans 15 amino acids. CDR1 and CDR2 (germline): MDHEN, SYDVKM. V lost 0 bases to trimming and J lost 0 bases, with 6 bases between them. The CDR3 DNA reads TGTGCCAGCAGTTTATGGGAACTCTCCTACAATGAGCAGTTCTTC. Translated: CASSLWELSYNEQFF.

Many counts were recorded for this clonotype. This chain joins TRBV7-9 and TRBJ2-3, with D possibly being TRBD1 or TRBD2 (7 bases each). Per the germline V gene, CDR1 is SEHNR and CDR2 is FQNEAQ (reference sequence). This CDR3 is built from 17 residues. Trimming took 2 bases from V and 6 from J, leaving 21 bases between them. As DNA, the CDR3 is TGTGCCAGCAGCTTACTCCGACAGGGAAAGGGGGGGGATACGCAGTATTTT. As protein: CASSLLRQGKGGDTQYF.

This clonotype was counted many times. The chain links TRBV11-3 to TRBJ2-5, with 7 bases that match TRBD1. Germline CDR1 SGHNT, CDR2 YENEEA. Trimming at V came to 4 bases and at J to 5 bases, leaving 7 bases not matched to a gene. The CDR3 is made up of 14 amino acids. The CDR3 loop is CASSYRGKGETQYF. The CDR3 region has the DNA TGTGCCAGCAGCTACAGGGGTAAAGGGGAGACCCAGTACTTC.

At least ten counts were recorded for this clonotype. The rearrangement joins TRBV20-1 to TRBJ2-1, with a tentative D call TRBD1 (6 bases). V dropped 5 bases and J dropped 1 base, with 12 bases sitting between them. From germline, CDR1 is DFQATT and CDR2 SNEGSKA (reference sequence). The CDR3 runs 14 residues. The CDR3 here is CSAYRDISYNEQFF. The DNA for the CDR3 is TGCAGTGCTTATAGGGACATTTCCTACAATGAGCAGTTCTTC.

This clonotype occurred many times. The chain is built from TRBV2 and TRBJ2-1; possibly TRBD2 for D (6 bases). Deletions cut 0 bases from V and 6 bases from J, with 24 bases between. This CDR3 spans 19 amino acids. Germline V lookup: CDR1 SNHLY, CDR2 FYNNEI. As DNA, the CDR3 is TGTGCCAGCAGTGAAGCTCCCGGGATCGGGGGTTTCTGGAGCAATGAGCAGTTCTTC. It translates to CASSEAPGIGGFWSNEQFF.

This clonotype was picked up many times. The chain carries TRBV12-3 or TRBV12-4 and TRBJ2-7; D is unclear. V was clipped by 7 bases and J by 3 bases, with 10 bases between them. The CDR3 is 12 amino acids. The chain's CDR3 is CASTLGSYEQYF. CDR3 nucleotides: TGTGCCAGCACCCTTGGTAGCTACGAGCAGTACTTC.

This clonotype was found a few times. This chain links TRBV28 with TRBJ2-2; the D is unclear. The V end lost 7 bases, the J end lost 5 bases, and 5 bases lay between the germline ends. Germline V lookup: CDR1 MDHEN, CDR2 SYDVKM. CDR3 length: 11 amino acids. CDR3 protein: CASTVTGELFF. CDR3 DNA: TGTGCCAGCACCGTAACCGGGGAGCTGTTTTTT.

This clonotype was seen repeatedly, ten times or more. The chain combines TRBV28 with TRBJ1-2, with D possibly TRBD1 on 5 matching bases. The CDR3 is made up of 14 amino acids. Looked up from germline, CDR1 is MDHEN and CDR2 is SYDVKM. V lost 6 bases and J lost 8, with 19 bases in between. Here the CDR3 reads CASRPYHSGGGYTF. In DNA, the CDR3 is TGTGCCAGCAGACCCTATCATTCGGGGGGAGGCTACACCTTC.